This T cell receptor (beta chain) was found in a study of blood T cells in healthy people across ages. Then a second PCR, running about 6 to 12 cycles, was carried out with a sample-barcoded 5' primer and a J-beta primer mix. Each CDR3 protein gets one entry after TCRdb re-called the 5' RACE reads with MiXCR. The sample has 600,000 to 850,000 distinct CDR3 sequences, 35% to 45% seen once; the top ten hold less than 25%. This clonotype has just a few counts. This CDR3 region has 17 residues. V lost 4 bases and J lost 3, with 21 bases in between. CDR1 and CDR2 from the germline V gene are SGHRS and YFSETQ.

This sequence joins TRBV5-1 and TRBJ2-3; D may be TRBD1 (9 bases). Material for sequencing was blood. This TCR came from an older woman in good health. The CDR3 DNA reads as TGCGCCAGCAGCACGGGACAGGGCGGCGGGAGGACAGATACGCAGTATTTT. Translating it yields CASSTGQGGGRTDTQYF.